This TCR beta chain is drawn from a study of neurological immune-mediated disorders. Trimming stripped 1 base from V and 10 bases from J, with 12 bases between. This CDR3 region has 14 residues. CDR1 is SGHRS and CDR2 is YFSETQ in the germline V gene. The sample holds many counts of this clonotype. cDNA synthesis was performed by 5'RACE with 10-nucleotide random UMIs. TCRdb called the 5' RACE reads again in MiXCR, with one record for every CDR3 protein. The profile shows tens of thousands of distinct CDR3 sequences, 3% to 3.5% of them singletons. The receptor was isolated from a woman aged 50 to 60 with multiple sclerosis. The sequencing sample was made of PBMCs. The V call is TRBV5-1, the J call TRBJ1-6; perhaps TRBD1 as D (5 bases). CDR3 bases: TGCGCCAGCAGCTTGTCAGGGTACGAGTCACCCCTCCACTTT. The encoded protein is CASSLSGYESPLHF.